This T cell receptor beta chain was profiled in a study of cytomegalovirus exposure and HLA in healthy donors (dated by TCRdb to 2016 to 2017). General notes on the study: In an earlier analysis of several hundred of the donors, 276 Gb of sequence data and about 110 million unique TCR beta sequences from 150 million to 200 million T cells were reported. The study was designed to test whether signatures of past pathogen exposure could be identified by cataloging public T cell receptors. To predict cytomegalovirus infection status, the study combined high-throughput TCR immunosequencing, statistical association of individual TCRs with disease status, and machine learning. A separate validation cohort of over a hundred different subjects was used in addition to the roughly 700-subject first cohort. All discovery cohort repertoires had been generated on a single sequencing platform. Typing coverage differed by locus: A, B, C, DRB1 and DQB1 were typed in about 629-640 donors, DQA1 in around 500, DPA1 in around 610, and DPB1 in 472. Roughly 5 DR-DQ haplotypes were handled as single units for association and clustering because linkage in the cohort was strong. In a later analysis, previously published TCR beta repertoires from about 640 donors were re-analyzed and high-resolution HLA genotyping was added so that TCR occurrence patterns could be studied. Rather than drawing on any new phenotypic data, the later analysis identified candidate immune exposures from TCR beta sequences and the way those sequences occurred across donors. Alongside the repertoire data, information on donor age, sex, ethnicity and CMV serostatus was compiled. Class I and class II HLA loci were covered by the typing at four-digit resolution. An earlier analysis of nearly 600 of the donors applied high-throughput TCR beta sequencing to assess whether each TCR beta V gene segment acted as functional or pseudogenic. Among the approximately 400 genotyped donors, approximately 76% belonged to the genetic ancestry cluster associated with self-reported Caucasian donors. A later genetic analysis took genome-wide SNP genotypes for about three fifths of the 666 donors and used that subset as a discovery cohort. The study used immunosequencing to profile the T cell repertoires of about 670 subjects and linked those repertoires to cytomegalovirus serostatus. Among roughly 400 genotyped donors of the cohort, an average of about 240,000 unique TCR beta nucleotide sequences was sequenced per donor, of which 15% to 20% were non-productive. An early release covering 500 to 750 HLA-typed donors comprised approximately 300 gigabases of sequencing data and about 90 million unique TCR sequences. Study-wide conclusions, independent of this receptor: For the cohort, immune exposure information was limited to CMV serostatus. In this cohort, only TCR beta chains were sequenced, and detectable features were limited by the absence of alpha or paired-chain data. In an earlier analysis of under 600 of the donors, most TCR beta V segments were observed in productive rearrangements about 90% or about 30% of the time, broadly matching IMGT annotations. According to a later analysis, TCR association rates differed among HLA loci, with DRB1 alleles showing the most associated TCRs and HLA-C alleles showing the fewest. Sequencing depth was assumed to be roughly uniform across donors in the presence/absence analyses, though that assumption may not hold. Specific HLA alleles were associated with about 17,000 TCR beta sequences at a false discovery rate of 0.05 in a later analysis. While some public TCRs were present in many individuals, most TCR sequences turned up only very rarely across donors. Because counts were too low, seventeen rarely observed V segments, including chromosome 9 orphons, were excluded from the earlier analysis of 587 of the donors. Several of the top co-occurrence clusters appeared to be linked to parvovirus B19, influenza, CMV and Epstein-Barr virus, according to a later analysis. Most CMV-associated TCR beta chains appeared to be HLA-restricted in a later analysis, and the HLA associations seemed to be driven largely by CMV exposure. The sequencing pipeline was judged likely to have produced a cluster of highly shared sequence variants as a technical artifact. A further reported finding was that TCR beta sequences accurately predicted the HLA-A and HLA-B alleles for most subjects in the first cohort. Because HLA typing was missing for some donors at each locus, association tests included only the typed subset. Three of the identified cytomegalovirus-associated TCR beta chains were confirmed in vitro to be specific for cytomegalovirus antigens. The study listed approximately 150 TCR beta chains as associated with cytomegalovirus. According to a later genetic analysis, donors in an Asian-associated ancestry cluster had fewer N-insertions in productive TCRs than the approximately 670-donor mean. When HLA alleles, especially DR and DQ, strongly co-occurred, TCR associations were difficult to assign to individual alleles. In both the original and validation cohorts, the classifier was reported to diagnose cytomegalovirus status with high specificity and sensitivity. The authors suggested that the approach could potentially be extended to other disease states and immunological phenotypes. In a later analysis, HLA-associated TCR beta chains were found to be more clonally expanded and to have lower generation probabilities than equally common non-associated chains. Correlated functional status among segregating V segments might be attributable to linkage disequilibrium, but an unknown experimental factor could not be ruled out. An association between a missense DCLRE1C variant and V-gene and J-gene trimming of TCR beta chains was found in a later genetic analysis and replicated in an independent cohort.

Preparation of the library involved the immunoSEQ multiplex PCR assay. For the multiplex PCR, a mixture combining 60 forward primers for TCR Vbeta segments and 13 reverse primers for TCR Jbeta segments was used. The CDR3 region of rearranged TCR beta genes was amplified from genomic DNA by a multiplex PCR assay. The amplified TCR beta libraries were sequenced on the Illumina HiSeq System as 87-base-pair reads. On the study's bioinformatics: A later analysis counted approximately 74 million unique TCR beta chains across the 666 repertoires, and 10 million to 12 million of these chains were shared by at least two donors. A nearest-neighbor algorithm error-corrected the raw reads and collapsed the reads into unique sequences, merging closely related sequences to remove PCR and sequencing errors. To assign V, D and J gene segments, CDR3 sequences were aligned to IMGT reference sequences. For a sequence to be retained, at least a six-nucleotide match to both a V gene segment and a J gene segment was required. Rearrangements were called productive when the CDR3 lacked stop codons and stayed in frame with V and J; all others were non-productive. CDR3 was defined by IMGT convention, running from the second conserved V-encoded cysteine to the conserved J-encoded phenylalanine. In an earlier analysis of more than 550 of the donors, sequences lacking an unambiguous match to a single V gene segment were excluded. An earlier analysis of a few hundred of the donors classified V segments as functional when productive rearrangements were above 56.7% and as segregating when the standard deviation between donors was above 5%. A statistical classification framework was built to diagnose cytomegalovirus status from the catalog of TCR beta chain sequences. A later analysis assigned V and J genes by comparing TCR nucleotide sequences with IMGT/GENE-DB human TR gene sequences. The TCRdist pipeline was used in a later analysis to assign CDR3 sequences and most-parsimonious VDJ recombination scenarios. In a later analysis, each TCR beta chain was defined by its CDR3 amino acid sequence together with its V-gene family, and reads lacking a unique V-gene family were excluded. A later analysis removed 592 highly shared, low-generation-probability nucleotide sequences to deal with suspected cross-contamination and a sequencing artifact. For each public chain, a later analysis derived a clonal expansion index from normalized ranks of inferred template counts within each repertoire. Generation probabilities in a later analysis came from a VDJ recombination model fitted to out-of-frame rearrangements, and those results were checked against IGoR. A later analysis scored TCR-TCR, TCR-HLA and TCR-CMV co-occurrence with hypergeometric tests, applying a repertoire-size bias correction to TCR pairs. A later analysis estimated false discovery rates by permuting HLA or CMV assignments 20 times. In a later analysis, co-occurring TCRs were grouped using DBSCAN, with TCRdist sequence similarity added in when clustering inside HLA-allele-positive subsets. Repertoires with fewer than 30,000 or more than 120,000 public chains were left out of co-occurrence clustering, as were about five repertoires with anomalous nucleotide sharing. What TCRdb holds here is the immuneACCESS table cut down to in-frame rearrangements. Part of the clones is not present; checked against another copy, under half of the missing clones reflect an unresolved V gene, and the others are unexplained. V and J calls and clone size are as listed in that table; D and trimming were resolved from the DNA. A total of about 87,000 clones appear in this sample, roughly 70% of them only once. In total, the top ten clones hold 20% to 25% of the sample.

In regard to this clone: The antigen this receptor binds is unknown. No much larger clone is present one base from it, and per-base qualities are unavailable.

The cohort was made up of several hundred healthy bone marrow donors. At the time of sampling, all cohort members were nominally healthy, though unrecorded immune exposures were likely present. The donor was CMV seropositive and was included in the group of 250 to 300 seropositive cohort members. A peripheral blood sample was provided by each donor, and peripheral blood mononuclear cells were used for TCR beta sequencing. Genomic DNA extraction from the blood cell samples was performed with the Qiagen DNeasy Blood Extraction Kit. The material sequenced was PBMCs. This TCR derives from a man aged 25-45 years in good health and CMV-seropositive.

The nucleotides read TGTGCCAGCACCGTGGGGAGAGCTGAGCAGTTCTTC. This codes for CASTVGRAEQFF. The rearrangement joined TRBV5-4 to TRBJ2-1, with TRBD2 perhaps the D gene, on 5 matching bases. The CDR3, cysteine through phenylalanine, is 12 amino acids long. Only the CDR3 DNA stays, 36 bases, in frame from base 1. According to the germline V gene (reference sequence), CDR1 reads SGHNT and CDR2 reads YYREEE. Cut back by 6 bases and 9 bases, the V and J ends lie 13 bases apart. The CDR3, completed at both ends by the reference TRBV5-4 and TRBJ2-1 genes, gives the full variable domain ETGVTQSPTHLIKTRGQQVTLRCSSQSGHNTVSWYQQALGQGPQFIFQYYREEENGRGNFPPRFSGLQFPNYSSELNVNALELDDSALYLCASTVGRAEQFFGPGTRLTVL.